Each of the 5 T cell receptor beta chains below was sequenced from the same sample in a study of shared clonotypes between healthy human individuals. Data came from immunoSEQ multiplex PCR; TCRdb stores just in-frame clones and leaves some out. The sample lists roughly 760,000 clones; around two thirds were seen once. The specimen sequenced was memory CD4+ T cells sorted from blood. Subset: CD45RA-negative fraction. Receptors originate from a woman aged 25 to 39 in good health.

This clone was seen at least ten times. The gene calls are TRBV20-1 and TRBJ2-5, with unresolved D. Germline V lookup: CDR1 DFQATT, CDR2 SNEGSKA (reference sequence). Between the trimmed V and J ends, which lost 5 bases and 4 bases, there was a span of 5 bases. The CDR3 is 10 residues long. The CDR3 DNA sequence: TGCAGTGCTGTACGAGAGACCCAGTACTTC. Its protein product is CSAVRETQYF.

The gene calls are TRBV27 and TRBJ2-6; 9 bases align to TRBD1. This CDR3 is built from 19 residues. Trimming at V came to 1 base and at J to 1 base, leaving 8 bases not matched to a gene. CDR1 and CDR2 (germline): MNHEY, SMNVEV (reference sequence). CDR3 sequence: CASSLYIRTGVSGANVLTF. The DNA for the CDR3 is TGTGCCAGCAGTTTATACATCCGGACAGGGGTTTCTGGGGCCAACGTCCTGACTTTC.

To note about this clone: The same CDR3 is also encoded by other DNA sequences in this sample. The chain links TRBV18 to TRBJ2-7, with 10 bases matching TRBD2. This CDR3 spans 15 amino acids. Germline V gene sequence: CDR1 KGHSH, CDR2 LQKENI. V shed 1 base and J 2 bases; nucleotides not matched to a gene: 2. The CDR3 protein is CASSPRTSGAYEQYF. CDR3 in DNA: TGTGCCAGCTCACCACGAACTAGCGGGGCCTACGAGCAGTACTTC.

In this sample, this clone turned up once. Compared with germline, one end of the junction differs, possibly owing to a read error. The CDR3 bases are TGCACCAGCAGCAGGACTAGCGGGTGGGGCAATGAGCAGTTCTTC. The encoded protein is CTSSRTSGWGNEQFF. The chain links TRBV5-1 to TRBJ2-1, with 11 positions matching TRBD2. Germline assignment: CDR1 SGHRS and CDR2 YFSETQ. The CDR3 length is 15 residues.

This clone was seen more than once but under ten times. The rearrangement uses TRBV5-3 and TRBJ2-7, with D hard to call. TRBV5-3 is an open reading frame, and its role is uncertain. The CDR3 sequence is 12 residues long. Trimming removed 0 bases from V and 7 bases from J, with 8 bases in between. The CDR3 here is CARSLGCEEQYF. CDR3 nucleotide sequence: TGTGCCAGAAGCTTGGGTTGTGAGGAGCAGTACTTC.